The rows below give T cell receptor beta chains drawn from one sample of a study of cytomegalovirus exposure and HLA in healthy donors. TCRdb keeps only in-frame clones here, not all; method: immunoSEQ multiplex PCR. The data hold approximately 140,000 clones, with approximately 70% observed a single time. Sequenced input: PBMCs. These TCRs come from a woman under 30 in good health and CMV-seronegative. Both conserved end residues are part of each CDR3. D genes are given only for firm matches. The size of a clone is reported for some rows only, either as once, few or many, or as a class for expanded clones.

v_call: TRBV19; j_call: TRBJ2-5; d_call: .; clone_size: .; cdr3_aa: CASSIDLVGGFQETQYF; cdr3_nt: TGTGCCAGTAGTATAGATCTCGTGGGAGGCTTCCAAGAGACCCAGTACTTC
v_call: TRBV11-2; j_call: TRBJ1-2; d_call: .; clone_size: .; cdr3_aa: CASSPGGDFYGYTF; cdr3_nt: TGTGCCAGCAGCCCCGGGGGGGATTTCTATGGCTACACCTTC
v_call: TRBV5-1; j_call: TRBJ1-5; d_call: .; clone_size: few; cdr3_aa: CASRWGENQPQHF; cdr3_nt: TGCGCCAGCAGATGGGGGGAGAATCAGCCCCAGCATTTT
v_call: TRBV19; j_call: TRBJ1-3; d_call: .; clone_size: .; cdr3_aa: CASSIWRGSGNTIYF; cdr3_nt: TGTGCCAGTAGTATCTGGCGGGGCTCTGGAAACACCATATATTTT
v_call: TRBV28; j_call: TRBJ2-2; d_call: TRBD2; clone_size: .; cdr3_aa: CASRPPGLNTGELFF; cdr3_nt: TGTGCCAGCAGACCTCCGGGACTAAACACCGGGGAGCTGTTTTTT
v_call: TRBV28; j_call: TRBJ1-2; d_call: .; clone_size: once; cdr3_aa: CASSPAARASYGYTF; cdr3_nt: TGTGCCAGCAGTCCGGCGGCCAGGGCCAGCTATGGCTACACCTTC
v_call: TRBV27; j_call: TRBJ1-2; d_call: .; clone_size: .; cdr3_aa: CASSLGRGYGYTF; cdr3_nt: TGTGCCAGCAGTTTGGGGAGGGGCTATGGCTACACCTTC
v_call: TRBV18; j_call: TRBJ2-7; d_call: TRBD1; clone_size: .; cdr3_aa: CASTQGASYEQYF; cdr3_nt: TGTGCCAGCACTCAGGGGGCCAGCTACGAGCAGTACTTC
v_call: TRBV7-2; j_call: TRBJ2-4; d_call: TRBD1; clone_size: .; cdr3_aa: CASSLNVGTGENIQYF; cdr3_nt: TGTGCCAGCAGCTTGAACGTGGGGACAGGGGAAAACATTCAGTACTTC
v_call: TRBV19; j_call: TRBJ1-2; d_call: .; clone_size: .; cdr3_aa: CASKGVGYGYTF; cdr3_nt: TGTGCCAGTAAAGGGGTTGGCTATGGCTACACCTTC
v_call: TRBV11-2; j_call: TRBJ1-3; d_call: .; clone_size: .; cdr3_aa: CASSLRGGFGNTIYF; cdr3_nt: TGTGCCAGCAGCTTAAGAGGGGGTTTTGGAAACACCATATATTTT
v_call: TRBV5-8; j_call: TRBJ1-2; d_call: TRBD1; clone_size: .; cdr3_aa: CASSLGQGAYGYTF; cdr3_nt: TGTGCCAGCAGCTTGGGACAGGGGGCTTATGGCTACACCTTC
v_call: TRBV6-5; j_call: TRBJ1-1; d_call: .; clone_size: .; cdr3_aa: CASSYSRRGTEAFF; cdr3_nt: TGTGCCAGCAGTTACTCCCGCAGGGGCACTGAAGCTTTCTTT
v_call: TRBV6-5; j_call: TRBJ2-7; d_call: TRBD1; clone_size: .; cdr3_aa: CASSYSGTGPYEQYF; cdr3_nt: TGTGCCAGCAGTTACTCCGGGACAGGACCCTACGAGCAGTACTTC